This TCR beta chain was found in a study of CXCR3-negative and CXCR3-positive naive CD8 T cells (dated by TCRdb to the late 2010s). For context, the study as a whole: In total, roughly 140 million TRB reads were obtained, corresponding to roughly 1.5 +/- 0.3 million reads per library. Naive subsets from several donors and memory cells from 3 donors were included in the TRBV-TRBJ cluster analysis. The diversity and physicochemical repertoire analyses included more than nine donors pooled from two independent experiments.

Each CD8+ T cell subset was flow-sorted in triplicate, and around 320,000 cells per subset were placed directly into RLT lysis buffer. To keep memory contaminants out, a stringent definition of naive CD8+ T cells was applied: CD45RO-CCR7+CD27+CD95-. Standard density gradient centrifugation was used to isolate peripheral blood mononuclear cells from buffy coats. A FACSAria III was used to flow-sort naive CXCR3-negative and CXCR3-positive CD8+ T cells. An RNeasy Mini Kit was used to extract total RNA from the sorted cells. TCRdb names NextSeq 550 as the instrument used. The Human TCR Profiling Kit (MiLaboratory) was used to make UMI-labeled 5' RACE TRB cDNA libraries. The full amount of extracted RNA was used for cDNA synthesis, and the full amount of resulting cDNA was used for PCR amplification. The libraries were made side by side, with each library going through the same number of PCR cycles. The original methods were these. MIGEC and MiXCR extracted about 50,000 +/- 10,000 unique UMI-labeled TRB cDNA molecules per library, requiring at least two reads per UMI. An average of around 40,000 +/- 10,000 functional in-frame TRB CDR3 nucleotide clonotypes without stop codons was found per library. After downsampling to 5000 UMI-labeled TRB molecules per sample, diversity metrics such as normalized Shannon-Wiener and Chao1 were calculated in VDJtools. VDJtools was used to calculate clonotype-size-weighted physicochemical properties of the central five CDR3 residues, namely interaction energy, strength, volume and Kidera factor 4. Each entry corresponds to one CDR3 protein sequence from reads that TCRdb reprocessed, and DNA is not given. The V and J calls shown here were made by TCRdb, not taken from the authors' results. The sample's own table lists 41,000 or so distinct CDR3 sequences. The top ten hold about 2% of the sample.

As to this clonotype: There is no known antigen for this receptor.

The CDR3 spans 16 residues, from the cysteine through the phenylalanine. DNA is not on record. Based on the germline V gene (reference sequence), the CDR1 and CDR2 sequences are DFQATT and SNEGSKA. Points the paper makes about the study in general: TRB CDR3s from CXCR3-positive naive cells showed higher hydrophobicity (lower Kidera factor 4), lower energy, and higher strength and volume indices than CXCR3-negative naive cells. CXCR3 expression partially decreased after cryopreservation, so most assays used freshly isolated PBMCs. Because surface CD5, which is linked to self-reactivity in mice, was comparable between the naive subsets, TCR interaction strength was also inferred from the physicochemical properties of TRB CDR3s. Within the same donor, TRBV-TRBJ usage looked similar between naive CXCR3-negative and CXCR3-positive cells, but memory cells had distinct patterns. Both naive subsets had comparably high repertoire diversity, while memory CD8+ T cells had much lower repertoire diversity.

This sequence was found in a human donor in good health. Some clones in this sample may be carry-over from other donors' samples. The chain employs TRBV20-1 and TRBJ2-7; the D call from TCRdb, TRBD1, cannot be confirmed without DNA. The specimen sequenced was naive CXCR3- CD8+ T cells from blood. Explained via the paper, the cell subset or site label denotes: CD45RO-CCR7+CD27+CD95- naive CD8+ T cells lacking CXCR3 (TNR3-). The CDR3 sequence is CSARPPLATNSYEQYF.